This T cell receptor (beta chain) was retrieved from a study of T cell repertoires in cytomegalovirus infection. TCRdb re-called the reads through MiXCR, storing one row per CDR3 protein. The table records 150,000 or so distinct CDR3 sequences, about 6.3% of them present only once. V was clipped by 2 bases and J by 1 base, with 9 bases between them. Germline lookup yields CDR1 DFQATT and CDR2 SNEGSKA (reference sequence). There are 13 residues in the CDR3. This clonotype was seen a few times. The sequencing input was PBMCs. This TCR came from a human donor in good health (CMV status not recorded). Some clones in this sample may be carry-over from other donors' samples. The chain recombines TRBV20-1 with TRBJ2-7; D ambiguous. The DNA of the CDR3 is TGCAGTGCTAGACCTCTTCTTTCCTACGAGCAGTACTTC. This sequence encodes CSARPLLSYEQYF.